This T cell receptor (beta chain) originates from a study of OX40 agonist ivuxolimab in advanced cancers. The CDR3 contains 13 residues. Generated by immunoSEQ multiplex PCR, the TCRdb table keeps only in-frame clones and is missing some. The table lists roughly 38,000 clones, approximately 80% of them singletons. V gene TRBV21-1 combines with J gene TRBJ2-7; the table's TRBD2 call for D was not verified on the DNA. TRBV21-1 is a documented pseudogene. The specimen comprised CD4+ or CD8+ T cells sorted from blood, sampled in a trial of the OX40 agonist ivuxolimab. The TCR sequence derives from an adult with an advanced solid tumor such as melanoma, head and neck, liver or kidney cancer. CDR3 loop: CASSSGRTYEQYF. CDR3 sequence (DNA): TGTGCCAGCAGTAGCGGGCGAACCTACGAGCAGTACTTC.